Listed below are T cell receptor beta chains from one sample, sequenced in a study of T cells after yellow fever vaccination. MiXCR, run by TCRdb on the 5' RACE reads, gives a single entry per CDR3 protein. The sample yields just under 600,000 distinct CDR3 sequences, about 13% seen once. This specimen was PBMCs, taken on the day of the yellow fever booster vaccination. These receptors were collected from a man aged 30 to 45 who received the YFV17D yellow fever vaccine. The CDR3 runs from the conserved cysteine through the conserved F or W. Each record gives: V gene, J gene, D gene, clone size, CDR3 DNA, CDR3 protein. D genes are given only for firm matches. Clone size is shown for a subset of rows, as once, few, many or a class of expanded clone.

V gene: TRBV2
J gene: TRBJ2-5
D gene: -
clone size: -
CDR3 DNA: TGTGCCAGCAGTGCTCTGCAGGGGGAGACCCAGTACTTC
CDR3 protein: CASSALQGETQYF

V gene: TRBV3-1
J gene: TRBJ2-7
D gene: TRBD2
clone size: many
CDR3 DNA: TGTGCCAGCAGCCCTATAAGCGGGATTCCGGACGAGCAGTACTTC
CDR3 protein: CASSPISGIPDEQYF

V gene: TRBV20-1
J gene: TRBJ2-1
D gene: -
clone size: few
CDR3 DNA: TGCAGTCTGGGGTTTGGTGGGGTTTACAATGAGCAGTTCTTC
CDR3 protein: CSLGFGGVYNEQFF

V gene: TRBV27
J gene: TRBJ1-5
D gene: -
clone size: few
CDR3 DNA: TGTGCCAGCAGTATTGGTTTTAGCAATCAGCCCCAGCATTTT
CDR3 protein: CASSIGFSNQPQHF

V gene: TRBV7-2
J gene: TRBJ2-7
D gene: -
clone size: -
CDR3 DNA: TGTGCCAGCAGCTTTCAAACAGGTTTCTACGAGCAGTACTTC
CDR3 protein: CASSFQTGFYEQYF

V gene: TRBV10-3
J gene: TRBJ2-6
D gene: TRBD1
clone size: few
CDR3 DNA: TGTGCCATCAGTGCAGAGGGGGCATACTCTGGGGCCAACGTCCTGACTTTC
CDR3 protein: CAISAEGAYSGANVLTF

V gene: TRBV4-1
J gene: TRBJ2-2
D gene: -
clone size: -
CDR3 DNA: TGCGCCAGCGGTATGGGGCGGGATCCCACCGGGGAGCTGTTTTTT
CDR3 protein: CASGMGRDPTGELFF

V gene: TRBV20-1
J gene: TRBJ2-3
D gene: -
clone size: -
CDR3 DNA: TGCAGTGCTAGTATCGGCGGGGACCCCACAGATACGCAGTATTTT
CDR3 protein: CSASIGGDPTDTQYF

V gene: TRBV6-4
J gene: TRBJ2-7
D gene: -
clone size: few
CDR3 DNA: TGTGCCAGCAGTCAGGCTCCCAGGGACCACAACTACGAGCAGTACTTC
CDR3 protein: CASSQAPRDHNYEQYF

V gene: TRBV19
J gene: TRBJ2-2
D gene: -
clone size: few
CDR3 DNA: TGTGCCACCGGTCATGAGGGGACGGGGGAGCTGTTTTTT
CDR3 protein: CATGHEGTGELFF

V gene: TRBV6-1
J gene: TRBJ2-7
D gene: -
clone size: -
CDR3 DNA: TGTGCCAGCAGTGTCGAGTACGAGCAGTACTTC
CDR3 protein: CASSVEYEQYF

V gene: TRBV5-1
J gene: TRBJ2-1
D gene: TRBD2
clone size: few
CDR3 DNA: TGCGCCAGCAGCTTTTCGACTAGCGGGAGTCTGTCTTTGAATGAGCAGTTCTTC
CDR3 protein: CASSFSTSGSLSLNEQFF

V gene: TRBV9
J gene: TRBJ1-2
D gene: -
clone size: -
CDR3 DNA: TGTGCCAGCAGCGTAGCCTATAGCTATGGCTACACCTTC
CDR3 protein: CASSVAYSYGYTF

V gene: TRBV19
J gene: TRBJ2-7
D gene: TRBD1
clone size: few
CDR3 DNA: TGTGCCACCCGACAGGGGGGAACCTACGAGCAGTACTTC
CDR3 protein: CATRQGGTYEQYF

V gene: TRBV5-1
J gene: TRBJ1-4
D gene: TRBD1
clone size: -
CDR3 DNA: TGCGCCAGCAGCCTAAGGGGGCCTTCGGAAAAACTGTTTTTT
CDR3 protein: CASSLRGPSEKLFF

V gene: TRBV14
J gene: TRBJ2-1
D gene: -
clone size: -
CDR3 DNA: TGTGCCAGCAGCCAAGATGCTAGGGGCGCCTACAATGAGCAGTTCTTC
CDR3 protein: CASSQDARGAYNEQFF

V gene: TRBV7-2
J gene: TRBJ2-7
D gene: -
clone size: few
CDR3 DNA: TGTGCCAGCTTGACGCAGGGGGGAACCTCCTACGAGCAGTACTTC
CDR3 protein: CASLTQGGTSYEQYF

V gene: TRBV27
J gene: TRBJ2-1
D gene: TRBD2
clone size: -
CDR3 DNA: TGTGCCAGCAGTTTGCGGACTAGCGGGGCGGGGAATGAGCAGTTCTTC
CDR3 protein: CASSLRTSGAGNEQFF

V gene: TRBV6-2/TRBV6-3
J gene: TRBJ2-1
D gene: -
clone size: -
CDR3 DNA: TGTGCCAGCAGTAGCATGGGACTGCCGAACAATGAGCAGTTCTTC
CDR3 protein: CASSSMGLPNNEQFF

V gene: TRBV25-1
J gene: TRBJ2-2
D gene: TRBD2
clone size: few
CDR3 DNA: TGTGCCAGCAGGACCCGTGGAGCGGGAGGTGGCACCGGGGAGCTGTTTTTT
CDR3 protein: CASRTRGAGGGTGELFF

V gene: TRBV12-3/TRBV12-4
J gene: TRBJ2-7
D gene: -
clone size: few
CDR3 DNA: TGTGCCAGCAGTTTAGCGCCTCAGCCACCCTACGAGCAGTACTTC
CDR3 protein: CASSLAPQPPYEQYF

V gene: TRBV5-4
J gene: TRBJ2-7
D gene: -
clone size: -
CDR3 DNA: TGTGCCAGCAGCTTGAGGGGAGGGGGCTACGAGCAGTACTTC
CDR3 protein: CASSLRGGGYEQYF

V gene: TRBV15
J gene: TRBJ1-5
D gene: -
clone size: -
CDR3 DNA: TGTGCCACCAGCGGGGACGAACAGCCCCAGCATTTT
CDR3 protein: CATSGDEQPQHF

V gene: TRBV24-1
J gene: TRBJ2-1
D gene: TRBD1
clone size: -
CDR3 DNA: TGTGCCACCAGTGATTCCGGGACAGGGCCTGAGCAGTTCTTC
CDR3 protein: CATSDSGTGPEQFF

V gene: TRBV9
J gene: TRBJ2-6
D gene: -
clone size: -
CDR3 DNA: TGTGCCAGCAGCGTAGACCCGGGTAGAGTTGGGGCCAACGTCCTGACTTTC
CDR3 protein: CASSVDPGRVGANVLTF

V gene: TRBV5-1
J gene: TRBJ2-7
D gene: TRBD2
clone size: few
CDR3 DNA: TGCGCCAGCATGGGCGGGGCGGGAGATTACGAAAACGAGCAGTACTTC
CDR3 protein: CASMGGAGDYENEQYF

V gene: TRBV5-1
J gene: TRBJ2-5
D gene: TRBD2
clone size: -
CDR3 DNA: TGTGCCAGCAGCTTAACTAGCGGGAGTGGGGAGACCCAGTACTTC
CDR3 protein: CASSLTSGSGETQYF

V gene: TRBV5-6
J gene: TRBJ1-2
D gene: -
clone size: -
CDR3 DNA: TGTGCCAGCAGCTTGGCGGGACCGCACTATGGCTACACCTTC
CDR3 protein: CASSLAGPHYGYTF

V gene: TRBV19
J gene: TRBJ1-5
D gene: TRBD1
clone size: -
CDR3 DNA: TGTGCCAGTAGTACCGACAGGGTGGGGAATCAGCCCCAGCATTTT
CDR3 protein: CASSTDRVGNQPQHF

V gene: TRBV18
J gene: TRBJ2-7
D gene: -
clone size: few
CDR3 DNA: TGTGCCAGCTCACCCGGATACGCCTACGAGCAGTACTTC
CDR3 protein: CASSPGYAYEQYF

V gene: TRBV5-1
J gene: TRBJ2-2
D gene: -
clone size: -
CDR3 DNA: TGCGCCAGCAGCTCAGGGCCGGGACCAGCGAACACCGGGGAGCTGTTTTTT
CDR3 protein: CASSSGPGPANTGELFF

V gene: TRBV20-1
J gene: TRBJ2-7
D gene: -
clone size: -
CDR3 DNA: TGCAGTGCTAGGTACAGGGTTGGCGAGCAGTACTTC
CDR3 protein: CSARYRVGEQYF

V gene: TRBV5-1
J gene: TRBJ2-7
D gene: -
clone size: few
CDR3 DNA: TGCGCCAGCAGCACAAGGACCGAGGACTACGAGCAGTACTTC
CDR3 protein: CASSTRTEDYEQYF

V gene: TRBV12-3/TRBV12-4
J gene: TRBJ2-7
D gene: -
clone size: -
CDR3 DNA: TGTGCCAGCAGTTCGCGCCGGGACGCTGTCGGCGAGCAGTACTTC
CDR3 protein: CASSSRRDAVGEQYF

V gene: TRBV11-2
J gene: TRBJ1-5
D gene: -
clone size: few
CDR3 DNA: TGTGCCAGCAGCTTAGATGAAAACCAGCCCCAGCATTTT
CDR3 protein: CASSLDENQPQHF

V gene: TRBV9
J gene: TRBJ2-7
D gene: -
clone size: -
CDR3 DNA: TGTGCCAGCAGCGCGGGAGCCTTTCGGGGGGAGCAGTACTTC
CDR3 protein: CASSAGAFRGEQYF

V gene: TRBV5-1
J gene: TRBJ2-5
D gene: TRBD2
clone size: -
CDR3 DNA: TGCGCCAGCAGCCCCAGCGGACTAGCGGTTATATTCCAAGAGACCCATTACTTC
CDR3 protein: CASSPSGLAVIFQETHYF

V gene: TRBV6-1
J gene: TRBJ2-5
D gene: TRBD1
clone size: few
CDR3 DNA: TGTGCCAGCAGACGGGCAGGGGGAAGAGAGACCCAGTACTTC
CDR3 protein: CASRRAGGRETQYF

V gene: TRBV28
J gene: TRBJ2-5
D gene: -
clone size: few
CDR3 DNA: TGTGCCAGCAGTTCCGGGACAACGAACGGAGAGACCCAGTACTTC
CDR3 protein: CASSSGTTNGETQYF

V gene: TRBV10-2
J gene: TRBJ2-4
D gene: -
clone size: few
CDR3 DNA: TGCGCCAGCAGTTTAGCGAAAGGGGCCAAAAACATTCAGTACTTC
CDR3 protein: CASSLAKGAKNIQYF

V gene: TRBV27
J gene: TRBJ2-5
D gene: TRBD2
clone size: few
CDR3 DNA: TGTGCCAGCGGCCATGGGGGTATAGCGGGAGCTTGGGAGACCCAGTACTTC
CDR3 protein: CASGHGGIAGAWETQYF

V gene: TRBV6-5
J gene: TRBJ2-7
D gene: -
clone size: -
CDR3 DNA: TGTGCCGGCAGTTATGGAGGGATAGGTGAGGCCTACGAGCAGTACTTC
CDR3 protein: CAGSYGGIGEAYEQYF

V gene: TRBV20-1
J gene: TRBJ2-1
D gene: -
clone size: -
CDR3 DNA: TGCAGTGCAGCAGACCCGAGGACCTACAATGAGCAGTTCTTC
CDR3 protein: CSAADPRTYNEQFF

V gene: TRBV7-9
J gene: TRBJ2-5
D gene: -
clone size: few
CDR3 DNA: TGTGCCAGCAGAATGGCATTCCAAGAGACCCAGTACTTC
CDR3 protein: CASRMAFQETQYF

V gene: TRBV6-2/TRBV6-3
J gene: TRBJ2-7
D gene: -
clone size: few
CDR3 DNA: TGTGCCAGCACGGCGGGCCTTCCCTACGAGCAGTACTTC
CDR3 protein: CASTAGLPYEQYF

V gene: TRBV29-1
J gene: TRBJ2-2
D gene: TRBD2
clone size: few
CDR3 DNA: TGCAGCGTAGCCTATAGCGGGAGCGTCGGGGAGCTGTTTTTT
CDR3 protein: CSVAYSGSVGELFF

V gene: TRBV12-3/TRBV12-4
J gene: TRBJ1-1
D gene: -
clone size: many
CDR3 DNA: TGTGCCAGCACTAAAACCTCAGGAGGTAACACTGAAGCTTTCTTT
CDR3 protein: CASTKTSGGNTEAFF

V gene: TRBV29-1
J gene: TRBJ2-3
D gene: -
clone size: few
CDR3 DNA: TGCAGCTCACGATCATTCACAGATACGCAGTATTTT
CDR3 protein: CSSRSFTDTQYF

V gene: TRBV5-1
J gene: TRBJ2-5
D gene: -
clone size: -
CDR3 DNA: TGCGCCAGCAGCTTGTTCGGCGGACTGGAAGAGACCCAGTACTTC
CDR3 protein: CASSLFGGLEETQYF

V gene: TRBV5-1
J gene: TRBJ1-1
D gene: -
clone size: -
CDR3 DNA: TGCGCCAGCAGCTTGCAGGATAAGAGCGAAGCTTTCTTT
CDR3 protein: CASSLQDKSEAFF

V gene: TRBV20-1
J gene: TRBJ2-1
D gene: TRBD1
clone size: few
CDR3 DNA: TGCAGTGCTGGGACAGACGCCTACAATGAGCAGTTCTTC
CDR3 protein: CSAGTDAYNEQFF

V gene: TRBV12-3/TRBV12-4
J gene: TRBJ2-7
D gene: -
clone size: many
CDR3 DNA: TGTGCCAGCAGTGATTCCGGCGCGGCCCCGTGCTTTGACGGCGAGCAGTACTTC
CDR3 protein: CASSDSGAAPCFDGEQYF

V gene: TRBV23-1
J gene: TRBJ2-1
D gene: -
clone size: many
CDR3 DNA: TGCGCCAGGAGGAAAGTAAACAATGAGCAGTTCTTC
CDR3 protein: CARRKVNNEQFF

V gene: TRBV29-1
J gene: TRBJ2-5
D gene: TRBD1
clone size: -
CDR3 DNA: TGCAGCGCGACAGGGCCCCAAGGCACCCAGTACTTC
CDR3 protein: CSATGPQGTQYF